This TCR beta chain derives from a study of blood T cell repertoires in COVID-19. Germline V gene sequence: CDR1 SGHNT, CDR2 YENEEA. V shed 1 base and J shed 4 bases, with 7 bases lying between them. The CDR3 spans 13 residues. Authors' methods: Quantification of nucleated cells was approximated via reference gene primer amplification. Clones were read by immunoSEQ multiplex PCR, and TCRdb kept only the in-frame ones, dropping some. Clonal size and the V and J genes are those of that table, whereas D and trimming came from the DNA. The repertoire holds over 70,000 clones, with 88% as singletons. The sample comprised peripheral blood. The chain recombines TRBV11-3 with TRBJ1-2; D unclear. The source is a man aged 80 or over with acute or convalescent COVID-19. In DNA form, the CDR3 reads TGTGCCAGCAGCTTAGCAGGAGGCTATGGCTACACCTTC. This gives the protein CASSLAGGYGYTF.